This entry concerns a single TCR beta chain. The missing CDR3 end, 3 residues past where the read stops, is filled in from the germline J gene. The data derive from a study of T cells in women clearing cervical HPV infection. Clones were sequenced by immunoSEQ multiplex PCR, and TCRdb holds only the in-frame ones, with some missing. There are 15,000 or so clones in the sample, with roughly a tenth held by the top ten. V lost 5 bases and J lost 1; bases outside the gene matches: 5. Looked up from germline, CDR1 is SGHVS and CDR2 is FQNEAQ. This CDR3 contains 14 residues. Sample: blood buffy coat. The source of this sequence is a woman between 18 and 70 years old with a cervical HPV16 infection that either progressed to CIN3+ or cleared (not recorded which). J is TRBJ2-7 and V is TRBV7-8, with 7 nucleotides matching TRBD1. The CDR3 is CASSRGQVSYEQYF. The CDR3 DNA, read in part, is TGTGCCAGCAGCCGTGGACAGGTGTCCTACGAG.